The rows below give T cell receptor beta chains drawn from one sample of a study of cytomegalovirus exposure and HLA in healthy donors. Repertoires were generated with immunoSEQ multiplex PCR, while TCRdb's copy carries only in-frame clones and drops some. The profile shows around 190,000 clones, about 81% of them singletons. The sample taken for sequencing was PBMCs. The receptors here all came from a woman aged 30 to 39 in good health and CMV-seronegative. Both conserved end residues are part of each CDR3. D genes are given only for firm matches. Expanded clones get a size class; other rows say once, few or many, or leave the size out.

d_gene,abundance,j_gene,v_gene,CDR3nt,CDR3aa
TRBD1,.,TRBJ1-4,TRBV7-6,TGTGCCAGCAGCCCGACAGGGGGCAATGAAAAACTGTTTTTT,CASSPTGGNEKLFF
TRBD2,.,TRBJ2-7,TRBV30,TGTGCCTGGAGACTAGCGGGAGGGGCCTACGAGCAGTACTTC,CAWRLAGGAYEQYF
.,.,TRBJ2-7,TRBV6-5,TGTGCCAGCAGTATAAGGACTGGTTCCTACGAGCAGTACTTC,CASSIRTGSYEQYF
TRBD1,.,TRBJ1-3,TRBV6-5,TGTGCCAGCAGTGCCGGGACAGGGGGAGGCACCATATATTTT,CASSAGTGGGTIYF
TRBD1,.,TRBJ1-1,TRBV27,TGTGCCAGCGGGACAGGGATTGGCAACACTGAAGCTTTCTTT,CASGTGIGNTEAFF
TRBD2,.,TRBJ2-7,TRBV4-1,TGCGCCAGCAGCCAAGGGCCGGGAGGGAGCTCCTACGAGCAGTACTTC,CASSQGPGGSSYEQYF
TRBD2,.,TRBJ2-1,TRBV19,TGTGCCAGTAGTGGTCTAGCGGGCCACAATGAGCAGTTCTTC,CASSGLAGHNEQFF
TRBD1,.,TRBJ1-3,TRBV25-1,TGTGCCAGCAGTGGCAGCCTGACAGGGCGAGGAAACACCATATATTTT,CASSGSLTGRGNTIYF
.,.,TRBJ2-1,TRBV7-9,TGTGCCAGCAGCTTTTGGGCAGGGGAGTTCTTC,CASSFWAGEFF
TRBD1,.,TRBJ1-1,TRBV5-1,TGCGCCAGCAGCCTAGACAGGGTTCGGGCTTTCTTT,CASSLDRVRAFF
TRBD2,.,TRBJ2-3,TRBV29-1,TGCAGCGTTGGAGTAGCGGGAGTGAAAGATACGCAGTATTTT,CSVGVAGVKDTQYF
.,.,TRBJ2-1,TRBV7-9,TGTGCCAGCAGCTCTACGGGCAATGAGCAGTTCTTC,CASSSTGNEQFF
.,once,TRBJ2-3,TRBV6-5,TGTGCCAGCAAATGGACTACACTCACAGATACGCAGTATTTT,CASKWTTLTDTQYF
TRBD2,.,TRBJ2-2,TRBV5-1,TGCGCCAGCAGCTTGATGATAGCGGGAGGCGGGGAGCTGTTTTTT,CASSLMIAGGGELFF
TRBD1,.,TRBJ1-6,TRBV6-5,TGTGCCAGCAGCAAGGGACAGTTCCTTAATTCACCCCTCCACTTT,CASSKGQFLNSPLHF
.,few,TRBJ1-1,TRBV5-1,TGCGCCAGCAGCTTGACCAACGGGATGAACACTGAAGCTTTCTTT,CASSLTNGMNTEAFF
.,.,TRBJ1-4,TRBV30,TGTGCCTCCAGGCGGGCAACTAATGAAAAACTGTTTTTT,CASRRATNEKLFF
TRBD2,.,TRBJ2-1,TRBV14,TGTGCCAGCAGCCATCGACTAGCGACGGCCTACAATGAGCAGTTCTTC,CASSHRLATAYNEQFF
TRBD1,.,TRBJ2-5,TRBV19,TGTGCCAGTAGTATACAGAGGACAGGGGGCTGGGAGACCCAGTACTTC,CASSIQRTGGWETQYF
.,.,TRBJ2-1,TRBV2,TGTGCCAGCAGTGAAGATAAATACAATGAGCAGTTCTTC,CASSEDKYNEQFF
.,.,TRBJ2-7,TRBV14,TGTGCCAGCAGCCAAGATAGACAAGCCACTTCCTGGCCAATCTACGAGCAGTACTTC,CASSQDRQATSWPIYEQYF
.,.,TRBJ1-2,TRBV10-1,TGCGCCAGCAGCGGAAGACTGAAGGATGGCTACACCTTC,CASSGRLKDGYTF
TRBD1,.,TRBJ2-7,TRBV30,TGTGCCTGGAGTTGGACAGGTTTGTCCTACGAGCAGTACTTC,CAWSWTGLSYEQYF
TRBD2,.,TRBJ2-1,TRBV11-2,TGTGCCAGCAGCTTAGACCCTAGCGGGGGGTCCAATGAGCAGTTCTTC,CASSLDPSGGSNEQFF
TRBD2,.,TRBJ2-7,TRBV5-4,TGTGCCAGCAGCTTTTATCTAGCGGGAGGGCAGGACGAGCAGTACTTC,CASSFYLAGGQDEQYF
.,.,TRBJ2-1,TRBV20-1,TGCAGTGCTTCCGTTGTAAATGAGCAGTTCTTC,CSASVVNEQFF
.,.,TRBJ2-7,TRBV4-1,TGCGCCAGCAGCCAAGAACAGGGCTACGAGCAGTACTTC,CASSQEQGYEQYF
.,.,TRBJ2-6,TRBV27,TGTGCCAGCAGTTTGGGGCTCAGGGGGGCCAACGTCCTGACTTTC,CASSLGLRGANVLTF
.,.,TRBJ2-7,TRBV25-1,TGTGCCAGCAGTGGCCCCGGGGAGCCTCCCTACGAGCAGTACTTC,CASSGPGEPPYEQYF
.,.,TRBJ1-6,TRBV7-2,TGTGCCAGCAGCCCACAAAATATCGTGCTCCACTTT,CASSPQNIVLHF
.,.,TRBJ2-1,TRBV5-6,TGTGCCAGCAGCCTCCAACTAGGATCCTACAATGAGCAGTTCTTC,CASSLQLGSYNEQFF
.,once,TRBJ1-6,TRBV9,TGTGCCAGCAGCTCTCAGGGGAATTCACCCCTCCACTTT,CASSSQGNSPLHF
.,.,TRBJ2-5,TRBV27,TGTGCCAGCAGTCCCCAGCGTTACCAAGAGACCCAGTACTTC,CASSPQRYQETQYF
.,.,TRBJ1-4,TRBV9,TGTGCCAGCAGCGCCAGGGCAACTAATGAAAAACTGTTTTTT,CASSARATNEKLFF
TRBD2,.,TRBJ2-7,TRBV10-1,TGCGCCAGCAGTGATGGGGGACTAGCCTACGAGCAGTACTTC,CASSDGGLAYEQYF
.,.,TRBJ2-1,TRBV5-1,TGCGCCTCCCAAAGGGGACAAGGAGCCTACAATGAGCAGTTCTTC,CASQRGQGAYNEQFF